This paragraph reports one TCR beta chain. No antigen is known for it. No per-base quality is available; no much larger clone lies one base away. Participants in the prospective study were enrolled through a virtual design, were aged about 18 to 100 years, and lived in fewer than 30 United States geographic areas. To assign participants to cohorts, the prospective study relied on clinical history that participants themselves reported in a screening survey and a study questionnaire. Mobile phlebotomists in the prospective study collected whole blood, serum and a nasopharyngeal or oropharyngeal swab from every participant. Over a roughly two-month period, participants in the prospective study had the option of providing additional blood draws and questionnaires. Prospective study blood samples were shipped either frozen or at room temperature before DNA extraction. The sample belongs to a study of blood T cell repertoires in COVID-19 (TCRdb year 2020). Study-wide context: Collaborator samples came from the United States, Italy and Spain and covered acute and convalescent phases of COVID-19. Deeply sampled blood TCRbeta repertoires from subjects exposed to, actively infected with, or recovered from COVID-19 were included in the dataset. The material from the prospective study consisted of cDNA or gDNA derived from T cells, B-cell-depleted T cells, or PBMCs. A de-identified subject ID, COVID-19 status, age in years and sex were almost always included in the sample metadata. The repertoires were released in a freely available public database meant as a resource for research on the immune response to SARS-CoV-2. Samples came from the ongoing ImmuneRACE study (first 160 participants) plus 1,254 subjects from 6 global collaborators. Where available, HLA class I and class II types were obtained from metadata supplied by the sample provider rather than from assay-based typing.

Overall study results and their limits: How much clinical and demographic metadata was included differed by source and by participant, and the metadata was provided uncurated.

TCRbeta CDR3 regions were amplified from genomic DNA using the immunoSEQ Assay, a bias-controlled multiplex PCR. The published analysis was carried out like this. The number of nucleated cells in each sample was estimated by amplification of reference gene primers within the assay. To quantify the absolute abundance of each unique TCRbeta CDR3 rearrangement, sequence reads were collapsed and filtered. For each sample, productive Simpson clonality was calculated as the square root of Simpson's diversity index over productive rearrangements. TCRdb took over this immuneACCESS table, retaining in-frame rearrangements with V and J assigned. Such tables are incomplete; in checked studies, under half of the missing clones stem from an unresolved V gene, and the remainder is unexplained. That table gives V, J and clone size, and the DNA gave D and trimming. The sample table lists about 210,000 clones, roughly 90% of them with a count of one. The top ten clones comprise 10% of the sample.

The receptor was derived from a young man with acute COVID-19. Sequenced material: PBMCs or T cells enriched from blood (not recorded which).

The bases are TGTGCCAGTAGTCCGATGACAGGGAACTACTACGAGCAGTACTTC. Translated, it reads CASSPMTGNYYEQYF. The chain uses TRBV19 and TRBJ2-7, and 7 junctional nucleotides match TRBD1. Ends trimmed: V by 5 bases, J by 3 bases; bases unmatched to a gene: 10. The CDR3 covers 15 residues, taking in both the cysteine and the phenylalanine. Here the CDR3 DNA is all that survives: 45 bases in frame from base 1. The germline V gene encodes CDR1 LNHDA and CDR2 SQIVND (reference sequence).